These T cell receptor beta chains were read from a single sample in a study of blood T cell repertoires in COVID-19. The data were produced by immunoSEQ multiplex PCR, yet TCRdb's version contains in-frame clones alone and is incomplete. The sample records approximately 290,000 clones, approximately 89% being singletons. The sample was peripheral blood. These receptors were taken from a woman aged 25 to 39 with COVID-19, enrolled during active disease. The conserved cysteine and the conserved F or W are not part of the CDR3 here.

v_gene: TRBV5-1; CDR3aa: ASSLDSPAGGTEAF
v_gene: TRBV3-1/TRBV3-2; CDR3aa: ASSPGTGYSSGELF
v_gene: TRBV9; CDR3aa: ASSQTGGSYEQY
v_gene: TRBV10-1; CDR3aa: ASSESGRASGRETQY
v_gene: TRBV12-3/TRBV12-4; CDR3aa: ASSFSGRGYT
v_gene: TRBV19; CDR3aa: ASRPTGVANEKLF
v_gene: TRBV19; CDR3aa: ASSWDRGHNEQF
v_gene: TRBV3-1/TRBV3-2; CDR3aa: ASSQDKPLRTQY
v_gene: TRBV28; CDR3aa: ASNTGLNTEAF
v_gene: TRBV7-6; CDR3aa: ASRSLSGNSFNEQF
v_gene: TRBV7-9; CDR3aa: ASSERTGGETQY
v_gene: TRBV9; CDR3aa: ASSVASGSGNTIY
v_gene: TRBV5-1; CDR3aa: ASSLYSGGGDTQY
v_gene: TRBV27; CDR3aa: ASSIQGLLHTEAF
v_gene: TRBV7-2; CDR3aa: ASSLEPTARSNYNEQF
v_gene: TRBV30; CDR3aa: AWNRAVNSPLH
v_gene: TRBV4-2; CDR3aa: ASSQTTSGRDTQY
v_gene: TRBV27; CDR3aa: ASRVTGVGNQPQH
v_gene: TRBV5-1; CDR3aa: ASSLGEYGYT
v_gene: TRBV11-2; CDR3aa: ASSLNLGGRGGELF
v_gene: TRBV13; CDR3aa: ASSRDRGSHTEAF
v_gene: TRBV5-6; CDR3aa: ASSLGQNQETQY
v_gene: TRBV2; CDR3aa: ASSGINREQPQH
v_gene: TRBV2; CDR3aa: ASRGTSGSDEQY
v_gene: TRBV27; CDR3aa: ASSGQGRQPQH
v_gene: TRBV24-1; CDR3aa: ATGLAGAETQY
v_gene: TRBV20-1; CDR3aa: SVGTATEAF
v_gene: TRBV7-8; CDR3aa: ASSLEGERNQPQH
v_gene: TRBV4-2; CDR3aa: ASSYGKDRANEKLF
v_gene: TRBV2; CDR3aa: ASSEEQEGTAEKLF
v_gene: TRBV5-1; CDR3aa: ASSLRQGAGYEQY
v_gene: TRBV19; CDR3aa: ASSMRQLTTGELF
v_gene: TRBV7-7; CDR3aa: ASTRRSGRRGKGYT
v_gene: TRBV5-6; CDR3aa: ASSLRLVTSAQETQY
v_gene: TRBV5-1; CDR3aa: ASSLTASGTYNEQF